This T cell receptor beta chain derives from a study of long-term antiretroviral therapy in people with HIV. The study's findings and limits: Increased diversity was seen after ART, yet it remained lower than in transplant donor controls.

The authors ran the immunoSEQ assay, v3.0, at survey level. This table comes from immunoSEQ multiplex PCR, and its TCRdb copy is limited to in-frame clones, with some not included. In the table there are around 30,000 clones, 93% of which are singletons. Germline V lookup: CDR1 WSHSY, CDR2 SAAADI. V gave up 2 bases and J gave up 3 bases; unmatched junction bases: 7. This CDR3 contains 15 residues. Comment on this clone: Its antigen is unidentified.

The receptor comes from a woman aged 40 to 50 with HIV. The sequencing used unsorted PBMCs, collected around 6.3 years after starting antiretroviral therapy. The chain links TRBV10-2 to TRBJ2-7; TRBD1 aligns across 7 bases. The CDR3 DNA is TGCGCCAGCAGTGAGAGGAACAGGGGTATCTACGAGCAGTACTTC. It is translated as CASSERNRGIYEQYF.